The 31 T cell receptor beta chains below all came from one sample that was sequenced in a study of T cells in Graves' hyperthyroidism and ophthalmopathy. Using RNA transcripts as the source, TCR beta CDR3 regions were amplified. First-round RT-PCR with HTBI primers amplified the TCR CDR3 region. TCRdb processed the multiplex PCR reads anew with MiXCR; each CDR3 protein has one entry. This sample carries under 650,000 distinct CDR3 sequences, about 17% of them seen once, and the ten largest clones take less than 4.5%. Sequencing used blood. The receptor set was obtained from a woman under 40 with Graves' hyperthyroidism.

This clonotype was observed a handful of times. The gene calls are TRBV6-2 or TRBV6-3 and TRBJ2-7, with 8 bases aligning to TRBD2. Trimming cost V 1 base and J 5 bases; bases outside gene matches: 7. Germline V gene data show CDR1 as MNHEY and CDR2 as SVGEGT. The CDR3 runs 15 residues. The CDR3 DNA is TGTGCCAGCAGTTACTACCGGGAGGGCGGCGACGAGCAGTACTTC. This codes for CASSYYREGGDEQYF.

This clonotype was counted a few times. The chain carries TRBV10-3 and TRBJ1-6; perhaps TRBD1 as D (5 bases). CDR3 length equals 16 residues. V lost 10 bases and J lost 0, with 16 bases in between. The germline V gene has CDR1 ENHRY and CDR2 SYGVKD. CDR3 protein: CASSTVQVSYNSPLHF. The CDR3 DNA reads as TGTGCCAGTTCGACAGTGCAGGTCTCCTATAATTCACCCCTCCACTTT.

The rearrangement joins TRBV7-3 to TRBJ2-2; TRBD2 agrees at 14 bases. The CDR3 has 21 amino acids. Germline values: CDR1 SGHTA, CDR2 FQGTGA. V was clipped by 1 base and J by 3 bases; unmatched bases: 13. CDR3 sequence reads: CASSLNRGLAGDFEDTGELFF. Here the CDR3 DNA reads TGTGCCAGCAGCTTAAACAGGGGACTAGCGGGAGATTTTGAAGACACCGGGGAGCTGTTTTTT.

Ten or more counts support this clonotype. The chain links TRBV24-1 to TRBJ1-2; unclear D gene. The V gene lost 0 bases and the J gene lost 8 bases, with 3 bases spanning the gap. Germline V gives CDR1 KGHDR, CDR2 SFDVKD. This CDR3 comprises 11 residues. CDR3 DNA sequence: TGTGCCACCAGTGATTTGAGAGGCTACACCTTC. As protein: CATSDLRGYTF.

The chain has TRBV7-9 and TRBJ2-1, with D unclear. The V gene lost 2 bases and the J gene lost 7 bases, with 9 bases spanning the gap. CDR3 size: 13 residues. Germline V gives CDR1 SEHNR, CDR2 FQNEAQ (reference sequence). For the CDR3, the DNA is TGTGCCAGCAGCTTAACGACAAGAAATGAGCAGTTCTTC. Residues: CASSLTTRNEQFF.

This clonotype was counted many times. This chain connects TRBV7-9 to TRBJ2-1, with TRBD2 identical over 7 bases. In germline, CDR1 is SEHNR, CDR2 FQNEAQ (reference sequence). The CDR3 has 13 residues. Trimming took 7 bases from V and 5 from J; bases not matched to a gene: 5. CDR3 DNA sequence: TGTGCCAGCACTCCCAGCGGGAACAATGAGCAGTTCTTC. This gives the protein CASTPSGNNEQFF. Looking up the rest from reference TRBV7-9 and TRBJ2-1 gives the full variable domain: DTGVSQNPRHKITKRGQNVTFRCDPISEHNRLYWYRQTLGQGPEFLTYFQNEAQLEKSRLLSDRFSAERPKGSFSTLEIQRTEQGDSAMYLCASTPSGNNEQFFGPGTRLTVL.

This clonotype has only a few counts. Possible read error: a much larger clone is one base away. V usage is TRBV12-3 or TRBV12-4 and J usage is TRBJ1-5, with D maybe TRBD1 (6 bases). Trimming stripped 2 bases from V and 6 bases from J, with 14 bases between. The CDR3 covers 15 residues. CDR3 sequence: CASSLSGGITQPQHF. CDR3 bases: TGTGCCAGCAGTTTATCGGGGGGCATCACTCAGCCCCAGCATTTT.

The table lists this clonotype with many counts. V gene TRBV28 combines with J gene TRBJ1-4, with D unresolved. The CDR3 covers 14 residues. The V gene's germline CDR1 is MDHEN and CDR2 SYDVKM. V lost 5 bases, J lost 0 bases, and 7 bases lay in between. CDR3 sequence reads: CASSPLATNEKLFF. CDR3 nucleotides: TGTGCCAGCAGTCCCCTTGCAACTAATGAAAAACTGTTTTTT.

In this sample, this clonotype turned up many times. The V and J genes are TRBV20-1 and TRBJ1-1; D is uncertain. V gave up 2 bases and J gave up 3 bases, with 10 bases separating them. CDR3 length: 13 amino acids. Germline V CDR1 and CDR2: DFQATT, SNEGSKA (reference sequence). The CDR3 DNA sequence: TGCAGTGCTAGACAAGACGGAGACACTGAAGCTTTCTTT. Its protein product is CSARQDGDTEAFF.

This chain joins TRBV9 and TRBJ1-4, with TRBD1 matching over 8 bases. V shed 3 bases and J 4 bases; nucleotides not matched to a gene: 5. This CDR3 comprises 15 residues. Germline loops: CDR1 SGDLS, CDR2 YYNGEE. CDR3: CASSAGTGFNEKLFF. Here the CDR3 DNA reads TGTGCCAGCAGCGCCGGGACAGGATTTAATGAAAAACTGTTTTTT.

This clonotype was counted many times. The rearrangement links TRBV6-2 or TRBV6-3 to TRBJ2-7; a weak D match, TRBD2 (6 bases). Germline CDR1 MNHEY, CDR2 SVGEGT. This CDR3 region has 15 residues. Trimming removed 1 base from V and 0 bases from J, with 10 bases in between. The CDR3 nucleotides read TGTGCCAGCAGTTACTTCGGGGGAAGCTCCTACGAGCAGTACTTC. Encoded protein: CASSYFGGSSYEQYF.

V usage is TRBV5-8 and J usage is TRBJ2-1; unclear D gene. Trimming shortened V by 2 bases and J by 5 bases, and 5 bases separated the two germline ends. The CDR3 consists of 12 residues. Germline CDR1 and CDR2: SGHTS and YDEGEE. CDR3 coding DNA: TGTGCCAGCAGCTTTTCCCACAATGAGCAGTTCTTC. The encoded protein is CASSFSHNEQFF.

This clonotype came up a few times. Written as DNA, the CDR3 is TGCGCCAGCAGCCGGGATAGCGGGCTAAACAATGAGCAGTTCTTC. It is translated as CASSRDSGLNNEQFF. The chain couples TRBV5-1 to TRBJ2-1, with 7 bases fitting TRBD2. The germline V gene encodes CDR1 SGHRS and CDR2 YFSETQ. Trimming at V came to 4 bases and at J to 5 bases, leaving 9 bases not matched to a gene. CDR3 length: 15 amino acids.

This clonotype was counted a few times. The gene calls are TRBV29-1 and TRBJ2-1; 9 bases are a match to TRBD1. This CDR3 comprises 14 residues. V shed 7 bases and J 4 bases; nucleotides not matched to a gene: 8. Germline V lookup: CDR1 SQVTM, CDR2 ANQGSEA. CDR3 residues: CSALQGAGYNEQFF. CDR3 sequence (DNA): TGCAGCGCCTTACAGGGGGCAGGTTACAATGAGCAGTTCTTC.

This clonotype was picked up many times. CDR3 nucleotide sequence: TGTGCCAGCAGCTTGGGGGAGGGCCCCGCGGATACGCAGTATTTT. Translation gives CASSLGEGPADTQYF. The chain uses TRBV7-3 and TRBJ2-3; TRBD2 matches at 7 bases. This CDR3 has 15 residues. J lost 6 bases, V lost 3 bases, and 9 bases had no gene match. In germline, CDR1 is SGHTA, CDR2 FQGTGA.

This clonotype was counted only a few times. The J gene is TRBJ2-5, the V gene TRBV5-1; D might be TRBD2 (5 bases). This CDR3 is built from 16 residues. Per the germline V gene, CDR1 is SGHRS and CDR2 is YFSETQ. The V gene lost 1 base and the J gene lost 5 bases, with 18 bases spanning the gap. The CDR3 DNA reads as TGCGCCAGCAGCTTGCCCGGGCGAGCGGCAATGGAGACCCAGTACTTC. Amino acid sequence: CASSLPGRAAMETQYF.

This clonotype was counted between two and nine times. CDR3 in amino acids: CASSLLGLGNQPQHF. CDR3 nucleotides: TGTGCCAGCAGCTTACTCGGATTGGGAAATCAGCCCCAGCATTTT. This chain links TRBV5-8 with TRBJ1-5, with D uncertain. Trimming pared 2 bases from V and 4 bases from J, leaving 13 bases between. This CDR3 spans 15 amino acids. CDR1 is SGHTS and CDR2 is YDEGEE in the germline V gene.

This clonotype occurred many times. The chain joins TRBV15 to TRBJ2-1; D possibly uses TRBD1 or TRBD2 (5 bases each). Looked up from germline, CDR1 is LNHNV and CDR2 is YYDKDF (reference sequence). V was cut by 3 bases and J by 0 bases, with 12 bases left in between. The CDR3 sequence is 16 residues long. The CDR3 loop reads CATSREDIGSYNEQFF. The CDR3 region has the DNA TGTGCCACCAGCAGGGAGGACATCGGCTCCTACAATGAGCAGTTCTTC.

This clonotype has ten or more counts. The chain has TRBV20-1 and TRBJ2-3; the D gene could be TRBD1 or TRBD2 (6 bases each). Per the germline V gene, CDR1 is DFQATT and CDR2 is SNEGSKA (reference sequence). Trimming removed 0 bases from V and 5 bases from J, with 24 bases in between. CDR3 size: 18 residues. CDR3 in amino acids: CSARDLSSFRGAGDTQYF. CDR3 nucleotides: TGCAGTGCTAGAGATCTGTCTAGTTTTAGGGGGGCTGGAGATACGCAGTATTTT.

The sample holds many counts of this clonotype. This sequence joins TRBV11-2 and TRBJ2-1; TRBD2 agrees at 7 bases. V lost 5 bases, J lost 6 bases, and 13 bases stayed unmatched. In germline, CDR1 is SGHAT, CDR2 FQNNGV. This CDR3 comprises 16 residues. The CDR3 DNA sequence: TGTGCCAGCAGCCCGGTCTGGAGCGGGGTTAGCAATGAGCAGTTCTTC. Translation gives CASSPVWSGVSNEQFF.

In its sample, this clonotype was seen a few times. The rearrangement uses TRBV19 and TRBJ1-5; possible D gene TRBD1, 5 bases. CDR1 LNHDA and CDR2 SQIVND come from the germline V gene (reference sequence). The ends were cut back, 5 bases at V and 7 bases at J, with 9 bases in the middle. CDR3 length: 12 residues. The CDR3 protein is CASSSEGQPQHF. In DNA form, the CDR3 reads TGTGCCAGTAGTTCAGAGGGGCAGCCCCAGCATTTT.

This chain uses TRBV28 with TRBJ1-6, with D perhaps matching TRBD1 (6 bases). CDR1 is MDHEN, CDR2 SYDVKM, per germline. The V and J ends lost 6 bases and 17 bases respectively, with 26 bases between them. The CDR3 covers 15 residues. CDR3 coding DNA: TGTGCCAGCAGCCAGGGGCGGGACCGCCAGGGGAGAATCCACTTT. This translates into CASSQGRDRQGRIHF.

This clonotype was detected ten times or more. This rearrangement joins TRBV2 to TRBJ2-4; 7 bases map to TRBD2. This CDR3 has 14 residues. Germline-derived CDR1 and CDR2 are SNHLY and FYNNEI. V shed 7 bases, J shed 7 bases, and the junction held 10 bases outside the gene matches. The CDR3 DNA follows: TGTGCCAGCATCGGGGGGAGCGGTCGGAACATTCAGTACTTC. It codes for CASIGGSGRNIQYF.

V usage is TRBV12-3 or TRBV12-4 and J usage is TRBJ2-7, with D maybe TRBD2 (6 bases). The CDR3 spans 15 residues. V lost 5 bases and J lost 3, with 17 bases in between. CDR3 DNA: TGTGCCAGCAGTCCCGGACTAACGGGAGTCTACGAGCAGTACTTC. Translating gives CASSPGLTGVYEQYF.

This clonotype was seen repeatedly, ten times or more. The J gene is TRBJ1-4, the V gene TRBV3-1; D is unresolved. Trimming cost V 0 bases and J 8 bases, with 16 bases left between them. The CDR3 loop spans 16 amino acids. The germline gives CDR1 LGHDT, CDR2 YNNKEL (reference sequence). The CDR3 sequence is CASSQDSEGGYEKLFF. DNA for the CDR3: TGTGCCAGCAGCCAAGATTCTGAGGGTGGATACGAAAAACTGTTTTTT.

There are a few counts of this clonotype. The CDR3 here is CASTVGDRVTGELFF. The DNA of the CDR3 is TGTGCCAGCACCGTGGGGGACAGGGTGACCGGGGAGCTGTTTTTT. V usage is TRBV6-1 and J usage is TRBJ2-2; TRBD1 aligns across 9 bases. This CDR3 region has 15 residues. Germline V gene data show CDR1 as MNHNS and CDR2 as SASEGT. Trimming cost V 7 bases and J 5 bases; bases outside gene matches: 8.

This rearrangement joins TRBV20-1 to TRBJ2-1; 12 nucleotides agree with TRBD1. With V trimmed by 2 bases and J by 8 bases, 4 bases remained unmatched. Germline-derived CDR1 and CDR2 are DFQATT and SNEGSKA (reference sequence). The CDR3 sequence is 14 residues long. The DNA for the CDR3 is TGCAGTGCTAGATCCGGGACAGGGGGCTATGAGCAGTTCTTC. This translates into CSARSGTGGYEQFF.

As concerns this clonotype: This may be a read error: a much more frequent sequence differs by one nucleotide. The chain employs TRBV6-2 or TRBV6-3 and TRBJ1-1; D is uncertain. The CDR3 is 11 residues long. Germline V gives CDR1 MNHEY, CDR2 SVGEGT. The CDR3 region is CASRSGAEASF. For the CDR3, the DNA is TGTGCCAGCCGCTCCGGAGCCGAAGCTTCCTTT.

To note about this clonotype: Possible read error: a much larger clone is one base away. The chain couples TRBV7-9 to TRBJ2-7, with D maybe TRBD1 (6 bases). Trimming took 8 bases from V and 7 from J, leaving 18 bases between them. Germline V CDR1 and CDR2: SEHNR, FQNEAQ (reference sequence). The CDR3 runs to 13 residues. CDR3 sequence reads: CASGYDRMLEQYF. CDR3 DNA sequence: TGTGCCAGCGGCTATGACAGGATGTTGGAGCAGTACTTC.

This clonotype was recorded at least ten times. The chain joins TRBV6-2 or TRBV6-3 to TRBJ2-7; D uncertain. The CDR3 sequence is 13 residues long. Trimming shortened V by 5 bases and J by 2 bases, and 10 bases separated the two germline ends. The germline V gene encodes CDR1 MNHEY and CDR2 SVGEGT. DNA of the CDR3: TGTGCCAGCAGTATAGGGAACACCTACGAGCAGTACTTC. Amino acid sequence: CASSIGNTYEQYF.

This clonotype was found many times. The chain links TRBV11-2 to TRBJ2-5; tentatively, D is TRBD2 (6 bases). The V and J ends lost 6 bases and 2 bases respectively, with 13 bases between them. Germline V gene sequence: CDR1 SGHAT, CDR2 FQNNGV. The CDR3 consists of 14 residues. CDR3: CASRGPGEQETQYF. CDR3 nucleotide sequence: TGTGCCAGCAGGGGACCGGGAGAACAAGAGACCCAGTACTTC.